The rows below give T cell receptor beta chains drawn from one sample of a study of control samples from healthy donors and cancer patients. TCRdb's copy holds only in-frame clones and misses some; the assay was immunoSEQ multiplex PCR. The sample yields about 120,000 clones, about 92% seen once. Sequencing was performed on PBMCs. The source is a man aged 50 or older with head and neck cancer. Each CDR3 is given with its conserved first and last residue. Each record gives: D gene, V gene, J gene, clone size, CDR3 DNA, CDR3 protein. A D gene is named only where the DNA matches it firmly. The size entry is marked missing in some rows and otherwise reads once, few, many or a size class.

>NA|TRBV6-5|TRBJ1-2|NA
TGTGCCAGCAGGCCCACCATCTCCTATGGCTACACCTTC
CASRPTISYGYTF
>TRBD1|TRBV30|TRBJ1-2|NA
TGTGCCTGGAGTCCGGACAGGGTCCATGGCTACACCTTC
CAWSPDRVHGYTF
>TRBD2|TRBV7-8|TRBJ2-3|once
TGTGCCAGCAGCTTAAGCGGGGGGCGGGGAGATACGCAGTATTTT
CASSLSGGRGDTQYF
>TRBD1|TRBV7-9|TRBJ2-3|NA
TGTGCCAGCACCAAGGACAGGGGCACAGATACGCAGTATTTT
CASTKDRGTDTQYF
>NA|TRBV6-1|TRBJ1-1|NA
TGTGCCAGCAGTGAAGTCGCAGGGGATCATCCTTTCTTT
CASSEVAGDHPFF
>TRBD1|TRBV19|TRBJ1-1|NA
TGTGCCAGTAGTGCCGACAGGGGTGAAGCTTTCTTT
CASSADRGEAFF
>NA|TRBV18|TRBJ2-2|NA
TGTGCCAGCTCACCCGACAGTTCCACCGGGGAGCTGTTTTTT
CASSPDSSTGELFF
>TRBD1|TRBV5-4|TRBJ2-5|NA
TGTGCCAGCAGCTTAGTACAGGGGGCCGGGGAGACCCAGTACTTC
CASSLVQGAGETQYF
>NA|TRBV29-1|TRBJ2-1|NA
TGCAGCGTAGGAAGGGCGCCCTACAATGAGCAGTTCTTC
CSVGRAPYNEQFF
>TRBD2|TRBV19|TRBJ2-7|once
TGTGCCAGTAGTATTAGCGGGAAAACGATAGACGAGCAGTACTTC
CASSISGKTIDEQYF
>NA|TRBV5-1|TRBJ1-2|NA
TGCGCCAGCAGCTTGGATTTAGGCGGGAACTATGGCTACACCTTC
CASSLDLGGNYGYTF
>NA|TRBV19|TRBJ1-2|NA
TGTGCCAGTAGTGACCGGGTCGGTGGCTACACCTTC
CASSDRVGGYTF
>NA|TRBV19|TRBJ2-3|few
TGTGCCAGTAAGGACAGCGTTTCGACAGATACGCAGTATTTT
CASKDSVSTDTQYF
>NA|TRBV29-1|TRBJ2-2|NA
TGCAGCGTTCAGGGAATCTCCGGGGAGCTGTTTTTT
CSVQGISGELFF
>TRBD2|TRBV5-1|TRBJ2-1|NA
TGCGCCAGCAGCCGCGCGGGGGGGCGCGACAATGAGCAGTTCTTC
CASSRAGGRDNEQFF
>NA|TRBV7-2|TRBJ1-2|NA
TGTGCCAGCAGCTTACAGGGTTACCGGGGCTACACCTTC
CASSLQGYRGYTF
>NA|TRBV5-6|TRBJ2-4|NA
TGTGCCAGCAGCTTTTCCCGGGATAGAGTAACCAAAAACATTCAGTACTTC
CASSFSRDRVTKNIQYF
>TRBD2|TRBV24-1|TRBJ2-2|NA
TGTGCCACCAGTGATCCGATAGCGGGGGCCGGTACCGGGGAGCTGTTTTTT
CATSDPIAGAGTGELFF
>TRBD1|TRBV7-8|TRBJ1-2|NA
TGTGCCAGCAGCTTAGCGGTGGGACAGACTAACTATGGCTACACCTTC
CASSLAVGQTNYGYTF
>TRBD1|TRBV7-9|TRBJ1-3|NA
TGTGCCAGCAGCTTAGGGACAGGTTTTGGTGGCTCTGGAAACACCATATATTTT
CASSLGTGFGGSGNTIYF
>NA|TRBV7-9|TRBJ2-5|NA
TGTGCCAGCAGCTTAGTTGCCATACAAGAGACCCAGTACTTC
CASSLVAIQETQYF
>NA|TRBV18|TRBJ1-1|NA
TGTGCCAGCTCACAGAGTCGGCAGAACACTGAAGCTTTCTTT
CASSQSRQNTEAFF
>TRBD2|TRBV7-9|TRBJ2-3|NA
TGTGCCAGCAGCCCCTCGGGACTAGCGGGGGTGACAGATACGCAGTATTTT
CASSPSGLAGVTDTQYF
>NA|TRBV6-2/TRBV6-3|TRBJ1-5|NA
TGTGCCAGCAGTCGGGACACCGGTAGGTATCAGCCCCAGCATTTT
CASSRDTGRYQPQHF
>NA|TRBV27|TRBJ2-3|few
TGTGCCAGCAGTTTCCGGGACGGGGCGCAGTATTTT
CASSFRDGAQYF
>NA|TRBV4-3|TRBJ2-4|NA
TGCGCCAGCAGCCAAGATCACGGGGACATTCAGTACTTC
CASSQDHGDIQYF
>NA|TRBV6-5|TRBJ2-1|NA
TGTGCCAGCAGTTTGAGGGGGAATGAGCAGTTCTTC
CASSLRGNEQFF
>TRBD1|TRBV15|TRBJ2-3|once
TGTGCCACCAGCCAACGGACAGGGGGAAGCACAGATACGCAGTATTTT
CATSQRTGGSTDTQYF
>NA|TRBV27|TRBJ1-5|once
TGTGCCAGCAGTTCTGGACAGCCGGGGGGTCGGCCCCAGCATTTT
CASSSGQPGGRPQHF
>NA|TRBV10-3|TRBJ1-2|NA
TGTGCCATCAGTGAGTCGGGAGCATACAGGGATGGCTACACCTTC
CAISESGAYRDGYTF
>NA|TRBV6-5|TRBJ1-3|NA
TGTGCCAGCCGCACCGGAAACACCATATATTTT
CASRTGNTIYF
>TRBD2|TRBV5-1|TRBJ2-1|NA
TGCGCCAGCAGTTGGGCCGAGCGGGGGGCCTACAATGAGCAGTTCTTC
CASSWAERGAYNEQFF
>NA|TRBV5-5|TRBJ2-7|NA
TGTGCCAGCAGCTTGGAGACGGGTTTATACGAGCAGTACTTC
CASSLETGLYEQYF
>NA|TRBV5-5|TRBJ2-7|once
TGTGCCAGCAGCCGCGGCCTTTTGGAGTCCTACGAGCAGTACTTC
CASSRGLLESYEQYF
>TRBD1|TRBV19|TRBJ1-1|once
TGTGCCAGTAGTATGACGTCAGGGGGGGGCACTGAAGCTTTCTTT
CASSMTSGGGTEAFF
>TRBD2|TRBV18|TRBJ2-5|NA
TGTGCCAGCTCACCACCGGGGGGGGAGACCCAGTACTTC
CASSPPGGETQYF
>NA|TRBV19|TRBJ1-4|once
TGTGCCAGTAGTTGGAGGGAGTACGATAATGAAAAACTGTTTTTT
CASSWREYDNEKLFF
>NA|TRBV18|TRBJ2-7|once
TGTGCCAGCTCCAGTTCTATCGGGTTCGTCTACGAGCAGTACTTC
CASSSSIGFVYEQYF
>TRBD1|TRBV6-1|TRBJ1-3|NA
TGTGCCAGCAGTGAATCCGGGACAGGGGCGAACACCATATATTTT
CASSESGTGANTIYF
>NA|TRBV7-6|TRBJ1-6|NA
TGTGCCAGCAGCTTAGGGCTGGGTCCTATTTATAATTCACCCCTCCACTTT
CASSLGLGPIYNSPLHF
>TRBD1|TRBV7-8|TRBJ2-2|NA
TGTGCCAGCAGCCCCAGGACAGGTTCGAACACCGGGGAGCTGTTTTTT
CASSPRTGSNTGELFF
>NA|TRBV6-1|TRBJ1-3|NA
TGTGCCAGCAAGGAGGGCTCTGGAAACACCATATATTTT
CASKEGSGNTIYF
>NA|TRBV7-9|TRBJ1-1|NA
TGTGCCAGCAGCTTTCCTACCACCCCCAGGGACCTGAACACTGAAGCTTTCTTT
CASSFPTTPRDLNTEAFF
>TRBD2|TRBV14|TRBJ2-3|NA
TGTGCCAGCAGCCAAGCGACGGGAGGGGGGGCTACGCAGTATTTT
CASSQATGGGATQYF
>NA|TRBV19|TRBJ1-4|NA
TGTGCCAATAGTATAACCCCCCGTGACGTTTGGCACGTGGATGAAAAACTGTTTTTT
CANSITPRDVWHVDEKLFF
>TRBD2|TRBV7-3|TRBJ2-1|NA
TGTGCCAGCAGCTTAACGTTAACGGGAGGGTACAATGAGCAGTTCTTC
CASSLTLTGGYNEQFF
>NA|TRBV4-1|TRBJ2-7|NA
TGCGCCAGCAGCCCCTACGGGTGGGGTACCGAGCAGTACTTC
CASSPYGWGTEQYF
>NA|TRBV5-1|TRBJ1-3|NA
TGCGCCAGCAGCTTGGCCACAGGGAGTACTGGAAACACCATATATTTT
CASSLATGSTGNTIYF
>TRBD1|TRBV4-3|TRBJ1-2|once
TGCGCCAGCAGCCAAGTCCCCCCGAAGGTCGACAGGGACTATGGCTACACCTTC
CASSQVPPKVDRDYGYTF
>NA|TRBV6-4|TRBJ1-1|NA
TGTGCCAAGGCCCCCAGTACCTTTGACACTGAAGCTTTCTTT
CAKAPSTFDTEAFF
>NA|TRBV5-6|TRBJ1-2|NA
TGTGCCAGCAGCTTGGGGTCTTTGCATTTACGGCCCGACTATGGCTACACCTTC
CASSLGSLHLRPDYGYTF
>NA|TRBV7-2|TRBJ1-1|NA
TGTGCCAGCAGCTTAGACCGACAGTTGTGTATCTTT
CASSLDRQLCIF
>NA|TRBV3-1/TRBV3-2|TRBJ2-7|NA
TGTGCCAGCAGCGGGTACTACGAGCAGTACTTC
CASSGYYEQYF
>NA|TRBV28|TRBJ1-6|NA
TGTGCCAGCCGATCAGGGAGCTCCTATAATTCACCCCTCCACTTT
CASRSGSSYNSPLHF
>NA|TRBV6-5|TRBJ1-3|NA
TGTGCCAGCATCTCTTACTCTGGAAACACCATATATTTT
CASISYSGNTIYF
>TRBD2|TRBV6-6|TRBJ2-2|NA
TGTGCCAGCAGCGGGGGGGCCGGGGAGCTGTTTTTT
CASSGGAGELFF